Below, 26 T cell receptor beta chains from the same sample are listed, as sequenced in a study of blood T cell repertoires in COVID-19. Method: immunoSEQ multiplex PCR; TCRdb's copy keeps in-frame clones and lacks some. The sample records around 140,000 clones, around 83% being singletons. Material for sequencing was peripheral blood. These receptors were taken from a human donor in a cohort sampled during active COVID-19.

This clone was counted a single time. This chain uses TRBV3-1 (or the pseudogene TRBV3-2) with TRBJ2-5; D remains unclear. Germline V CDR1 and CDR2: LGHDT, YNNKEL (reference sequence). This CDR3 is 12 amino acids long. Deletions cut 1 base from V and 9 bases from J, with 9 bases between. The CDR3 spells CASSQVRAAQYF. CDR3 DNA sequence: TGTGCCAGCAGCCAAGTGCGTGCGGCCCAGTACTTC.

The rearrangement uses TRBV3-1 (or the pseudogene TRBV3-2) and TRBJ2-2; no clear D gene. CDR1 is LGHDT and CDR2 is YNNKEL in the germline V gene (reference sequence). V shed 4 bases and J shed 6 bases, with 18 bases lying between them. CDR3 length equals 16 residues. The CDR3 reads CASSPPPSVSAGELFF. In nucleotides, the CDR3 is TGTGCCAGCAGCCCCCCTCCCTCGGTCTCGGCCGGGGAGCTGTTTTTT.

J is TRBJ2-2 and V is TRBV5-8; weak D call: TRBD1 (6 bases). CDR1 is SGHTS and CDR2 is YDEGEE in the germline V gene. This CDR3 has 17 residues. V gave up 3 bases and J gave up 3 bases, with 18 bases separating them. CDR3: CASSSSSGTFHTGELFF. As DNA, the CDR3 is TGTGCCAGCAGCTCCTCCTCCGGGACATTCCACACCGGGGAGCTGTTTTTT.

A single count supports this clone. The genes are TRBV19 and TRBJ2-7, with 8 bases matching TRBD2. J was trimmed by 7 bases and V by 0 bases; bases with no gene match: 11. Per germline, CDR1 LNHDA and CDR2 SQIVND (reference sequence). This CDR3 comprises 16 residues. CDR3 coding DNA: TGTGCCAGTAGTATAGATCCAGTGAGCGGGAGCGGGGAGCAGTACTTC. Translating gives CASSIDPVSGSGEQYF.

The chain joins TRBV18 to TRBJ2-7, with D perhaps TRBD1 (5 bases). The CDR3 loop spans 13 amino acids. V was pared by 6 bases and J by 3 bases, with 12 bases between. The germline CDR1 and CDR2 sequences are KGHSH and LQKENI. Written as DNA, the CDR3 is TGTGCCAGCTCGATTGGCAGGGACTACGAGCAGTACTTC. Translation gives CASSIGRDYEQYF.

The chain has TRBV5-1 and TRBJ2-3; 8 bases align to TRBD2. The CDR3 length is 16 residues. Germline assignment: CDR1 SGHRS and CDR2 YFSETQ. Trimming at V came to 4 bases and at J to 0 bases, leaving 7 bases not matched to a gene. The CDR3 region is CASSPVIAGSTDTQYF. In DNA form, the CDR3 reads TGCGCCAGCAGCCCAGTGATAGCGGGGAGCACAGATACGCAGTATTTT.

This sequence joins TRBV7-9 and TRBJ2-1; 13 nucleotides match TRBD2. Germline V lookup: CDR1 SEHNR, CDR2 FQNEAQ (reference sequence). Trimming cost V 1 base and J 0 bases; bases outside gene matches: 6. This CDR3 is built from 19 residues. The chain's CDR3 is CASSLGRLAGGLSYNEQFF. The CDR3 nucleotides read TGTGCCAGCAGCTTAGGTCGACTAGCGGGAGGCCTCTCCTACAATGAGCAGTTCTTC.

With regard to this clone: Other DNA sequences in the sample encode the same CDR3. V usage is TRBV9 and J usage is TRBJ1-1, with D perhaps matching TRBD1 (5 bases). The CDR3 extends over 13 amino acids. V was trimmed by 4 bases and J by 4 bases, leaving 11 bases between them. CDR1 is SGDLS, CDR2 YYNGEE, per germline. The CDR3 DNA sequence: TGTGCCAGCAGCCAGGGAGGAGGCACTGAAGCTTTCTTT. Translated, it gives CASSQGGGTEAFF.

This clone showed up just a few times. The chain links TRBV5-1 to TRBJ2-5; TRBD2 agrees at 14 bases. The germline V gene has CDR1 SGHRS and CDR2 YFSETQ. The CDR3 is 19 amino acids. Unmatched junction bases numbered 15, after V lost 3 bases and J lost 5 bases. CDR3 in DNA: TGCGCCAGCAGCTCTTTGGGACTAGCGGGAGTTGAGAATATGGAGACCCAGTACTTC. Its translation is CASSSLGLAGVENMETQYF. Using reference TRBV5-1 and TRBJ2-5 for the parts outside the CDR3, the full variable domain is KAGVTQTPRYLIKTRGQQVTLSCSPISGHRSVSWYQQTPGQGLQFLFEYFSETQRNKGNFPGRFSGRQFSNSRSEMNVSTLELGDSALYLCASSSLGLAGVENMETQYFGPGTRLLVL.

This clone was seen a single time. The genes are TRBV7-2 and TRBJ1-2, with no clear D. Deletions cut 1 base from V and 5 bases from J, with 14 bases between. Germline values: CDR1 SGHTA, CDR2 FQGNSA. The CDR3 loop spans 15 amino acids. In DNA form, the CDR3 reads TGTGCCAGCAGCTTAGGTCTCAGGCTCTCTTATGGCTACACCTTC. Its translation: CASSLGLRLSYGYTF. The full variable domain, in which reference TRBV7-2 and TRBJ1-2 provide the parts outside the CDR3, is GAGVSQSPSNKVTEKGKDVELRCDPISGHTALYWYRQSLGQGLEFLIYFQGNSAPDKSGLPSDRFSAERTGGSVSTLTIQRTQQEDSAVYLCASSLGLRLSYGYTFGSGTRLTVV.

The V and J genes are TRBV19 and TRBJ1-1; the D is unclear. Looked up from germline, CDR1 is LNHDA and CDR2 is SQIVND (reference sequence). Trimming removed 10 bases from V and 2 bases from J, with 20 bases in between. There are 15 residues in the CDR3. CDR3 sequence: CATKASPLLNTEAFF. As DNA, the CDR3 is TGTGCCACGAAAGCTTCTCCCCTTTTAAACACTGAAGCTTTCTTT.

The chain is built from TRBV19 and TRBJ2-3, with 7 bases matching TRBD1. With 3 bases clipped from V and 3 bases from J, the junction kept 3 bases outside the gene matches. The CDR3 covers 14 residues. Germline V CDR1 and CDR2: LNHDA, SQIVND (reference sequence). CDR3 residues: CASSIMGQTDTQYF. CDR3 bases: TGTGCCAGTAGTATCATGGGACAGACAGATACGCAGTATTTT.

The DNA for the CDR3 is TGTGCCAGCAGCTCTAAGGGCCGGGGAGGGCCTAGCTACGAGCAGTACTTC. Residues: CASSSKGRGGPSYEQYF. The rearrangement joins TRBV7-9 to TRBJ2-7; 7 positions agree with TRBD2. This CDR3 contains 17 residues. After removal of 4 bases from V and 3 bases from J, the junction contained 15 bases not matched to a gene. Germline V lookup: CDR1 SEHNR, CDR2 FQNEAQ (reference sequence).

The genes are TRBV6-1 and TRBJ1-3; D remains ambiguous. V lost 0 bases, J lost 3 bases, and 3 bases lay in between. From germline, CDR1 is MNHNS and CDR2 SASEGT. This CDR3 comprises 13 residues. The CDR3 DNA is TGTGCCAGCAGTGAAGCCGGTGGAAACACCATATATTTT. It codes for CASSEAGGNTIYF.

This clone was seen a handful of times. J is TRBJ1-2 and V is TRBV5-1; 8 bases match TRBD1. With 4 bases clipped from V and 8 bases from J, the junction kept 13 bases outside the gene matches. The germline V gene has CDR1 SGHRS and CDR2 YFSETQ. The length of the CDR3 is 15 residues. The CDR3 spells CASSVTGTGGPGYTF. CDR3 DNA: TGCGCCAGCAGCGTTACCGGGACAGGAGGTCCGGGCTACACCTTC.

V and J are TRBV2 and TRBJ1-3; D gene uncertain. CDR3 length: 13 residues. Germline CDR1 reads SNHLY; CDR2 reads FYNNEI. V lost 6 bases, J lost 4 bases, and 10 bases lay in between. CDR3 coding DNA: TGTGCCAGCAGCGACGACATCGGAAACACCATATATTTT. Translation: CASSDDIGNTIYF.

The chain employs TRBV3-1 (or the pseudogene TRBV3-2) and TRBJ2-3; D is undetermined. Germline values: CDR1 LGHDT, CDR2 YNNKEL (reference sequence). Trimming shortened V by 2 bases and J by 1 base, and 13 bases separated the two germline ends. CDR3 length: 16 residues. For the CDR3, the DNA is TGTGCCAGCAGCCAACAACTAAGGTGGGGCACAGATACGCAGTATTTT. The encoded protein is CASSQQLRWGTDTQYF.

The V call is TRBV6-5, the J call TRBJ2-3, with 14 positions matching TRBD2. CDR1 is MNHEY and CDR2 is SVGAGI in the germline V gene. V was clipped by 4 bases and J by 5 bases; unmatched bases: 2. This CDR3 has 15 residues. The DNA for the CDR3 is TGTGCCAGCAGTTTAGGGACTAGCGGGAGAGATACGCAGTATTTT. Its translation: CASSLGTSGRDTQYF.

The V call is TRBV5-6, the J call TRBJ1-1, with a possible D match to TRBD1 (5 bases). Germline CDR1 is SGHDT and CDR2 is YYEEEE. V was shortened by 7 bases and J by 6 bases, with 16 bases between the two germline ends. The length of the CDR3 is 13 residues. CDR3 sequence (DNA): TGTGCCAGCCACCGCCACGGGGGAGCTGAAGCTTTCTTT. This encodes CASHRHGGAEAFF.

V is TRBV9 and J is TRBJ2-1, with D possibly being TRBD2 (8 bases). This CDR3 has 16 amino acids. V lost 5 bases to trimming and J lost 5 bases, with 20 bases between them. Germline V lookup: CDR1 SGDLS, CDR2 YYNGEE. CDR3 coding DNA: TGTGCCAGCAGGAAAGGAGGGACAGCGGGGGACAATGAGCAGTTCTTC. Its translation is CASRKGGTAGDNEQFF. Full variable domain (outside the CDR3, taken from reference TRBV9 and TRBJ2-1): DSGVTQTPKHLITATGQRVTLRCSPRSGDLSVYWYQQSLDQGLQFLIQYYNGEERAKGNILERFSAQQFPDLHSELNLSSLELGDSALYFCASRKGGTAGDNEQFFGPGTRLTVL.

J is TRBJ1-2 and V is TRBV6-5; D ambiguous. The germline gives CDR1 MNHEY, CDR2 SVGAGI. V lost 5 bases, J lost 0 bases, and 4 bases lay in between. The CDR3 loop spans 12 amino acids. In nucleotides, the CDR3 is TGTGCCAGCAGTCTGTCTAACTATGGCTACACCTTC. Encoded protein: CASSLSNYGYTF.

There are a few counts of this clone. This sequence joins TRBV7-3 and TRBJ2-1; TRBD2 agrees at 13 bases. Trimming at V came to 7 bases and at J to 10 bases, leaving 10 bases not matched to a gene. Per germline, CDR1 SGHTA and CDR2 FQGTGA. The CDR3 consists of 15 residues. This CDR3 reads CASTPGTSGVGEQFF. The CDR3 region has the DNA TGTGCCAGCACTCCGGGGACTAGCGGGGTGGGGGAGCAGTTCTTC.

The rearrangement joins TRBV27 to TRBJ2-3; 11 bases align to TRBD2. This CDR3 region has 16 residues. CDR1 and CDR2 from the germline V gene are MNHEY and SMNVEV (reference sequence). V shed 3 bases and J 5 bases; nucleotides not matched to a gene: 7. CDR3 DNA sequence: TGTGCCAGCAGTTTGGAACTAGCGGGAGCGATAGATACGCAGTATTTT. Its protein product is CASSLELAGAIDTQYF.

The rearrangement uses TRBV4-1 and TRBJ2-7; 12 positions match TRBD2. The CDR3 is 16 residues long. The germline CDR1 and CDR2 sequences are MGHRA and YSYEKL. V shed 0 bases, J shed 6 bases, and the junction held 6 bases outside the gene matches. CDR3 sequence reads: CASSQEKLAGGGEQYF. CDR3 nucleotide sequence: TGCGCCAGCAGCCAAGAGAAACTAGCGGGAGGCGGCGAGCAGTACTTC.

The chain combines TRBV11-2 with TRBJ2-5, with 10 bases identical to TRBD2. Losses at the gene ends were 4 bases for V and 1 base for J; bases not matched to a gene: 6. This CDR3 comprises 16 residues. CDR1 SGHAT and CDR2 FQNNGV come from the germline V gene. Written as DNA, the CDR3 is TGTGCCAGCAGCTCTTCGTGGACTAGCGGCCAAGAGACCCAGTACTTC. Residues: CASSSSWTSGQETQYF.

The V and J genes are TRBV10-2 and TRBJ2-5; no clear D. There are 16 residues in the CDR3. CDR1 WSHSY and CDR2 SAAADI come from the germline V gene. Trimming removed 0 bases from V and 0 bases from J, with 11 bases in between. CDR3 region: CASSESWAAYQETQYF. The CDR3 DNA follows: TGCGCCAGCAGTGAGTCGTGGGCAGCATACCAAGAGACCCAGTACTTC.